This note documents a single T cell receptor (beta chain) sequence. With 60 Vbeta and 13 Jbeta primers, the PCR was carried out. Per the original data handling: There were about 88 million unique TCR beta chains by a later count, and about 11 million of them were shared. Data came from immunoSEQ multiplex PCR; TCRdb stores just in-frame clones and leaves some out. The V and J calls and clone size come from that table; D and trimming were worked out from the DNA. Among approximately 200,000 clones listed, 75% to 80% were seen once. The data belong to a study of cytomegalovirus exposure and HLA in healthy donors. Though nominally healthy at sampling, donors likely had unrecorded immune exposures. The CDR3 runs 18 residues. Trimming removed 1 base from V and 4 bases from J; junction bases left unmatched: 9. Per germline, CDR1 KGHSH and CDR2 LQKENI.

The chain joins TRBV18 to TRBJ2-5, with 13 bases lining up with TRBD2. Sequences were obtained from PBMCs. The sequence derives from a young man in good health and CMV-seronegative. CDR3 residues: CASSPLGTGTSGTETQYF. Written as DNA, the CDR3 is TGTGCCAGCTCACCACTTGGGACCGGGACTAGCGGGACAGAGACCCAGTACTTC.